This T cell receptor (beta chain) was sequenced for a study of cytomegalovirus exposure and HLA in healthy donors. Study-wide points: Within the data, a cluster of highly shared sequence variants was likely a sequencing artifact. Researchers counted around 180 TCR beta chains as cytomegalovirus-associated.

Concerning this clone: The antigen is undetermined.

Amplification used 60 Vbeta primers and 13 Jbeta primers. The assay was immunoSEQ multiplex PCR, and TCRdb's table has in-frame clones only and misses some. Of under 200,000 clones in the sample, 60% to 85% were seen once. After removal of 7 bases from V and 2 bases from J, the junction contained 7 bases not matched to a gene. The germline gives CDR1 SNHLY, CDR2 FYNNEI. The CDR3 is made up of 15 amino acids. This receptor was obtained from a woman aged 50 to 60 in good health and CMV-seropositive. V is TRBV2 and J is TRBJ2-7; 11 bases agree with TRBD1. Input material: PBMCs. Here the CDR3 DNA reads TGTGCCAGCATGCGGGACAGGGGGACCCCCTACGAGCAGTACTTC. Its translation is CASMRDRGTPYEQYF.